This T cell receptor (beta chain) was profiled in a study of blood T cell repertoires in COVID-19. Study-level information: COVID-19 samples from acute and convalescent phases originated in the United States, Italy and Spain. Sample material is recorded as cDNA or gDNA derived from T cells, B-cell-depleted T cells, or PBMCs.

Per germline, CDR1 SGHRS and CDR2 YFSETQ. V gave up 4 bases and J gave up 10 bases; unmatched junction bases: 17. CDR3 size: 17 residues. In the original analysis: Amplifying reference gene primers gave estimates of nucleated cell counts. Sequencing was performed with immunoSEQ multiplex PCR; in TCRdb, only in-frame clones are kept and a portion is missing. V and J calls and clone size follow that table, whereas D and trimming were derived from the DNA. Of about 150,000 clones detected, around 84% appear once; the ten largest clones hold 4.5% to 6%. This TCR came from a woman aged 45-65 years with acute or convalescent COVID-19. Material: peripheral blood. V and J are TRBV5-1 and TRBJ1-6; 7 bases are shared with TRBD1. CDR3 sequence reads: CASSRWTGLRGRSPLHF. CDR3 bases: TGCGCCAGCAGCAGATGGACAGGTCTACGGGGGAGGTCACCCCTCCACTTT.